The 19 T cell receptor beta chains below come from one sample, sequenced in a study of PD-1 blockade in classical Hodgkin lymphoma. Noted time point: newly diagnosed, previously untreated cHL patient sample. The table came from immunoSEQ multiplex PCR; TCRdb's copy has only in-frame clones and leaves some out. The table records 25,000 to 35,000 clones, 90% to 95% of them present only once. Sequencing was carried out using peripheral blood mononuclear cells (PBMCs). These receptors were collected from a human donor with classical Hodgkin lymphoma.

V is TRBV18 and J is TRBJ1-5; D unclear. The germline gives CDR1 KGHSH, CDR2 LQKENI. The V gene lost 5 bases and the J gene lost 1 base, with 6 bases spanning the gap. CDR3 length: 13 amino acids. The chain's CDR3 is CASSTQSNQPQHF. CDR3 DNA: TGTGCCAGCTCAACACAGAGCAATCAGCCCCAGCATTTT.

The rearrangement links TRBV28 to TRBJ1-6, with 7 bases lining up with TRBD1. V dropped 5 bases and J dropped 7; count of bases not matched to a gene: 11. The CDR3 is 16 residues long. CDR1 and CDR2 from the germline V gene are MDHEN and SYDVKM. In DNA, the CDR3 is TGTGCCAGCAGTCTCGGACAGGCCGCCCGGAATTCACCCCTCCACTTT. Residues: CASSLGQAARNSPLHF.

V gene TRBV5-4 combines with J gene TRBJ2-1, with 7 positions matching TRBD2. This CDR3 region has 16 residues. Looked up from germline, CDR1 is SGHNT and CDR2 is YYREEE (reference sequence). Trimming removed 3 bases from V and 8 bases from J; junction bases left unmatched: 14. CDR3 sequence reads: CASSSPPGGRGDEQFF. CDR3 DNA sequence: TGTGCCAGCAGCTCCCCCCCGGGCGGGAGAGGTGATGAGCAGTTCTTC. The entire variable domain, with the rest obtained from reference TRBV5-4 and TRBJ2-1, is as follows: ETGVTQSPTHLIKTRGQQVTLRCSSQSGHNTVSWYQQALGQGPQFIFQYYREEENGRGNFPPRFSGLQFPNYSSELNVNALELDDSALYLCASSSPPGGRGDEQFFGPGTRLTVL.

The chain links TRBV6-4 to TRBJ2-7; 7 bases are a match to TRBD1. Germline CDR1 reads MRHNA; CDR2 reads SNTAGT. The CDR3 sequence is 14 residues long. Trimming took 10 bases from V and 5 from J; bases not matched to a gene: 14. The CDR3 loop is CATLTGWVFDEQYF. Here the CDR3 DNA reads TGTGCCACCTTGACAGGGTGGGTTTTCGACGAGCAGTACTTC.

The chain carries TRBV5-1 and TRBJ2-1, with TRBD2 as a possible D gene (5 bases). Germline V gene sequence: CDR1 SGHRS, CDR2 YFSETQ. CDR3 length: 15 residues. Trimming left V 2 bases short and J 5 bases short, with 14 bases between. The CDR3 is CASSFPPRGNNEQFF. In nucleotides, the CDR3 is TGCGCCAGCAGCTTTCCCCCCCGAGGGAACAATGAGCAGTTCTTC.

This clone was seen only once. The chain joins TRBV7-9 to TRBJ2-3; 7 positions match TRBD2. V lost 5 bases, J lost 10 bases, and 21 bases stayed unmatched. The CDR3 has 17 residues. Germline V gene sequence: CDR1 SEHNR, CDR2 FQNEAQ (reference sequence). As DNA, the CDR3 is TGTGCCAGCAGCCCTAACAAGGGAGGGGCCCCCCGAGTTGCGCAGTATTTT. It codes for CASSPNKGGAPRVAQYF. Looking up the rest from reference TRBV7-9 and TRBJ2-3 gives the full variable domain: DTGVSQNPRHKITKRGQNVTFRCDPISEHNRLYWYRQTLGQGPEFLTYFQNEAQLEKSRLLSDRFSAERPKGSFSTLEIQRTEQGDSAMYLCASSPNKGGAPRVAQYFGPGTRLTVL.

The chain uses TRBV2 and TRBJ2-7; D uncertain. V was trimmed by 8 bases and J by 4 bases, leaving 12 bases between them. This CDR3 has 12 amino acids. Germline V gene sequence: CDR1 SNHLY, CDR2 FYNNEI. The CDR3 spells CASARLVYEQYF. In DNA, the CDR3 is TGTGCCAGCGCCCGACTTGTTTACGAGCAGTACTTC.

This clone was detected a few times. The V call is TRBV27, the J call TRBJ2-1, with 8 bases that match TRBD2. Per germline, CDR1 MNHEY and CDR2 SMNVEV (reference sequence). This CDR3 is built from 16 residues. V was clipped by 2 bases and J by 5 bases; unmatched bases: 8. CDR3: CASSLGQRGRDNEQFF. As DNA, the CDR3 is TGTGCCAGCAGTTTAGGTCAGCGGGGGAGGGACAATGAGCAGTTCTTC.

The chain links TRBV5-5 to TRBJ1-2, with D perhaps matching TRBD1 (5 bases). Trimming took off 2 bases at V and 5 bases at J, with 13 bases between the two ends. CDR3 length: 14 residues. Germline loops: CDR1 SGHKS, CDR2 YYEKEE (reference sequence). The chain's CDR3 is CASSFMGGVYGYTF. CDR3 sequence (DNA): TGTGCCAGCAGCTTTATGGGGGGAGTTTATGGCTACACCTTC.

The V gene is TRBV4-1, the J gene TRBJ2-7; 14 bases line up with TRBD2. V gave up 1 base and J gave up 5 bases; unmatched junction bases: 7. Germline loops: CDR1 MGHRA, CDR2 YSYEKL. The CDR3 consists of 17 residues. The CDR3 nucleotides read TGCGCCAGCAGCCAAGGACTAGGGACTAGCGGGAGAAACGAGCAGTACTTC. Translating it yields CASSQGLGTSGRNEQYF.

The genes are TRBV5-1 and TRBJ2-3; D gene unclear. CDR1 SGHRS and CDR2 YFSETQ come from the germline V gene. CDR3 length equals 13 residues. Trimming left V 0 bases short and J 5 bases short, with 7 bases between. The CDR3 DNA sequence: TGCGCCAGCAGCTTGGCCTGGGAAGATACGCAGTATTTT. The encoded protein is CASSLAWEDTQYF.

This clone has only one observation. The rearrangement links TRBV29-1 to TRBJ2-1, with TRBD1 matching 7 bases. CDR1 is SQVTM, CDR2 ANQGSEA, per germline. The CDR3 runs to 17 residues. With V trimmed by 3 bases and J by 8 bases, 19 bases remained unmatched. CDR3 residues: CSVDLPLRDSIIDEQFF. CDR3 DNA: TGCAGCGTTGATCTCCCCCTGAGGGACAGTATTATAGATGAGCAGTTCTTC.

V is TRBV18 and J is TRBJ1-1, with no clear D. Trimming took 6 bases from V and 7 from J, leaving 15 bases between them. The germline gives CDR1 KGHSH, CDR2 LQKENI. The CDR3 has 13 residues. Here the CDR3 reads CASSPTADGEAFF. CDR3 coding DNA: TGTGCCAGCTCCCCTACGGCCGACGGTGAAGCTTTCTTT.

The chain has TRBV7-3 and TRBJ2-1, with TRBD2 identical over 7 bases. With V trimmed by 1 base and J by 1 base, 1 base remained unmatched. The CDR3 is 15 amino acids. CDR1 is SGHTA and CDR2 is FQGTGA in the germline V gene. CDR3 coding DNA: TGTGCCAGCAGCTTAATGGGGGGGTCCTACAATGAGCAGTTCTTC. Translation: CASSLMGGSYNEQFF. Drawing the rest from reference TRBV7-3 and TRBJ2-1, the complete variable domain is GAGVSQTPSNKVTEKGKYVELRCDPISGHTALYWYRQSLGQGPEFLIYFQGTGAADDSGLPNDRFFAVRPEGSVSTLKIQRTERGDSAVYLCASSLMGGSYNEQFFGPGTRLTVL.

The gene calls are TRBV6-1 and TRBJ1-1; D call uncertain. CDR3 length: 13 amino acids. The V gene's germline CDR1 is MNHNS and CDR2 SASEGT. V lost 8 bases and J lost 1, with 11 bases in between. CDR3 amino acids: CASFIQWNTEAFF. The DNA for the CDR3 is TGTGCCAGCTTTATACAGTGGAACACTGAAGCTTTCTTT.

The rearrangement links TRBV2 to TRBJ2-5; no clear D. V gave up 5 bases and J gave up 2 bases, with 15 bases separating them. CDR3 size: 15 residues. CDR1 and CDR2 (germline): SNHLY, FYNNEI. CDR3 nucleotides: TGTGCCAGCAGTCCCAGGCGAGGAGTACAAGAGACCCAGTACTTC. It codes for CASSPRRGVQETQYF.

This sequence joins TRBV28 and TRBJ2-1, with TRBD2 matching 11 bases. The J segment lost 1 base and the V segment lost 4 bases, leaving 15 bases of the junction unmatched. The CDR3 sequence is 20 residues long. Germline V CDR1 and CDR2: MDHEN, SYDVKM. The CDR3 DNA reads TGTGCCAGCAGTTCGTTCTCAGAACTAGCGGGAGTCTTTTCCTACAATGAGCAGTTCTTC. It specifies CASSSFSELAGVFSYNEQFF.

This clone came up a few times. The chain employs TRBV2 and TRBJ2-1; D perhaps matches TRBD1 (6 bases). The V end lost 4 bases, the J end lost 2 bases, and 18 bases lay between the germline ends. Germline lookup yields CDR1 SNHLY and CDR2 FYNNEI. The CDR3 contains 17 residues. CDR3 sequence (DNA): TGTGCCAGCAGTGGGTCCGCCCGTGGGGGCGCCTACAATGAGCAGTTCTTC. The encoded protein is CASSGSARGGAYNEQFF.

V is TRBV14 and J is TRBJ2-7; D is uncertain. Trimming removed 5 bases at V and 6 bases at J, with 20 bases between. In germline, CDR1 is SGHDN, CDR2 FVKESK. The CDR3 runs to 15 residues. The CDR3 coding sequence is TGTGCCAGCAGCTTACACCAGGACCCTCCCCGCGAGCAGTACTTC. Its protein is CASSLHQDPPREQYF.